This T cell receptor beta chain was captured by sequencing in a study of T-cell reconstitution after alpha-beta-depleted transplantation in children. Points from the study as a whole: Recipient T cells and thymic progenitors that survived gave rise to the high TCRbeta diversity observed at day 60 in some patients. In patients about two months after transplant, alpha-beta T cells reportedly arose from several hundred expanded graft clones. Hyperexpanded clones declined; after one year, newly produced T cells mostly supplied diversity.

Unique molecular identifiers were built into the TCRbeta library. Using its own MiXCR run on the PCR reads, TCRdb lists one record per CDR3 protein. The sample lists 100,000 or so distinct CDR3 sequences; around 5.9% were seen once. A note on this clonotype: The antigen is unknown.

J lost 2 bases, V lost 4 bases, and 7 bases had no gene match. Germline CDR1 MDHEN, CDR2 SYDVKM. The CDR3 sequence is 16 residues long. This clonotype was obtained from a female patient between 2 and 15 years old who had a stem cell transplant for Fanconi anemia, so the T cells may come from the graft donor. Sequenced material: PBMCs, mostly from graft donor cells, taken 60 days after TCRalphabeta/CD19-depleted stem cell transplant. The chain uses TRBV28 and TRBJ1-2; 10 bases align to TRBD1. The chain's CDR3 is CASSYPGTGVNYGYTF. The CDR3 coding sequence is TGTGCCAGCAGTTACCCCGGGACAGGGGTGAACTATGGCTACACCTTC.